The 5 T cell receptor beta chains presented below share a single source sample, sequenced in a study of T cell responses to AZD1222 COVID-19 vaccine. Profiled with immunoSEQ multiplex PCR; TCRdb holds only in-frame clones, not every one. The sample lists 150,000 to 200,000 clones; about 93% were seen once. The sequencing used peripheral blood, collected on day 0 of AZD1222 vaccination. These receptor sequences come from an adult in good health.

V and J are TRBV30 and TRBJ1-1; D is uncertain. Trimming removed 7 bases at V and 3 bases at J, with 15 bases between. CDR1 is GTSNPN, CDR2 SVGIG, per germline (reference sequence). The CDR3 sequence is 13 residues long. The CDR3 loop reads CASSFTSDTEAFF. The CDR3 DNA is TGTGCCTCATCTTTTACTTCGGACACTGAAGCTTTCTTT.

This clone has more than one count but fewer than ten. The V gene is TRBV7-9, the J gene TRBJ1-2; no reliable D call. Germline V gives CDR1 SEHNR, CDR2 FQNEAQ (reference sequence). The CDR3 sequence is 12 residues long. V lost 5 bases and J 8 bases, leaving 12 bases between the germline ends. CDR3 region: CASSVQSLGYTF. The CDR3 DNA reads as TGTGCCAGCAGCGTACAGAGCCTGGGCTACACCTTC.

J is TRBJ1-2 and V is TRBV6-2 or TRBV6-3; D remains ambiguous. CDR3 length: 16 amino acids. V was clipped by 6 bases and J by 4 bases, with 21 bases between them. The germline V gene has CDR1 MNHEY and CDR2 SVGEGT. The CDR3 loop is CASSPGRTADLYGYTF. CDR3 DNA sequence: TGTGCCAGCAGCCCTGGACGGACGGCTGATCTCTATGGCTACACCTTC.

The chain employs TRBV5-1 and TRBJ1-1; D is perhaps TRBD1 (6 bases). Looked up from germline, CDR1 is SGHRS and CDR2 is YFSETQ. The CDR3 is made up of 15 amino acids. V was shortened by 2 bases and J by 1 base, with 12 bases between the two germline ends. The CDR3 DNA follows: TGCGCCAGCAGCTTCGGTGCAGGGGCGAACACTGAAGCTTTCTTT. This encodes CASSFGAGANTEAFF.

The chain carries TRBV10-3 and TRBJ2-2; D possibly corresponds to TRBD1 (5 bases). V was shortened by 7 bases and J by 2 bases, with 14 bases between the two germline ends. Germline CDR1 and CDR2: ENHRY and SYGVKD. This CDR3 has 15 amino acids. The CDR3, as DNA: TGTGCCATCACCCGAACCGACAGTAACACCGGGGAGCTGTTTTTT. Translating gives CAITRTDSNTGELFF.